A selection of T cell receptor beta chains follows, all from one sample in a study of cytomegalovirus exposure and HLA in healthy donors. Method: immunoSEQ multiplex PCR; TCRdb's copy keeps in-frame clones and lacks some. This sample has about 150,000 clones, with about 74% found just once. The sequencing input was PBMCs. The receptor set was obtained from a middle-aged woman in good health and CMV-seronegative. The CDR3 runs from the conserved cysteine through the conserved F or W. D genes are given only for firm matches. Only part of the rows carry a size: once, few, many, or a class if the clone is expanded.

>TRBV13|TRBJ1-1|14|NA|NA
TGTGCCAGCAGCTTCGGGGGGGGAAACACTGAAGCTTTCTTT
CASSFGGGNTEAFF
>TRBV6-1|TRBJ2-2|16|NA|TRBD1
TGTGCCAGCAGTGAACCGGGACAGATGAACACCGGGGAGCTGTTTTTT
CASSEPGQMNTGELFF
>TRBV6-5|TRBJ2-7|15|NA|TRBD1
TGTGCCAGCAGTTACGTAGCAGGGGGCTCCTACGAGCAGTACTTC
CASSYVAGGSYEQYF
>TRBV7-9|TRBJ1-1|16|NA|TRBD1
TGTGCCAGCAGCTCGACAGGGGGCGCGGGGAACACTGAAGCTTTCTTT
CASSSTGGAGNTEAFF
>TRBV18|TRBJ1-1|18|NA|NA
TGTGCCAGCTCACCACTCGAAGTCCGGGGACAATTCGGCACTGAAGCTTTCTTT
CASSPLEVRGQFGTEAFF
>TRBV5-4|TRBJ2-5|18|NA|TRBD2
TGTGCCAGCAGCTTGATGAGGGGACTAGCGGCTGGGTGGGAGACCCAGTACTTC
CASSLMRGLAAGWETQYF
>TRBV5-1|TRBJ1-5|14|few|NA
TGCGCCAGCGCTCCTGTCTCAAGCGGTCAGCCCCAGCATTTT
CASAPVSSGQPQHF
>TRBV27|TRBJ2-7|13|NA|NA
TGTGCCAGCAGTCCCTGGGCGTCCTACGAGCAGTACTTC
CASSPWASYEQYF
>TRBV6-4|TRBJ2-7|14|NA|NA
TGTGCCAGCAGTGAGGCGGGTTACGGTTACGAGCAGTACTTC
CASSEAGYGYEQYF
>TRBV6-1|TRBJ2-7|13|NA|NA
TGTGCCAGCAGTGAATCGCGCCTCTACGAGCAGTACTTC
CASSESRLYEQYF
>TRBV6-1|TRBJ1-2|15|NA|NA
TGTGCCAGCAGTGAAGGCTGGGGGGGTAACTATGGCTACACCTTC
CASSEGWGGNYGYTF
>TRBV5-8|TRBJ2-2|18|NA|TRBD2
TGTGCCAGCAGCTTGGCTTGGACAAGCGGGGGGCCCACCGGGGAGCTGTTTTTT
CASSLAWTSGGPTGELFF
>TRBV28|TRBJ2-6|14|NA|NA
TGTGCCAGCAGTTTAGAGGCTGGGGCCAACGTCCTGACTTTC
CASSLEAGANVLTF
>TRBV11-3|TRBJ2-7|15|NA|NA
TGTGCCAGCAGCTTAGATCCACAGAGGGTTAACGAGCAGTACTTC
CASSLDPQRVNEQYF
>TRBV28|TRBJ1-4|16|NA|TRBD1
TGTGCCAGCAGTGACGCGCGACAGGGGGTTAATGAAAAACTGTTTTTT
CASSDARQGVNEKLFF
>TRBV2|TRBJ1-2|13|once|NA
TGTGCCAGCAGTGGTTACAGGGCTAGTGGCTACACCTTC
CASSGYRASGYTF
>TRBV5-5|TRBJ1-2|14|few|NA
TGTGCCAGCAGCTTGGAACGGGGTACTCTTGGCTACACCTTC
CASSLERGTLGYTF
>TRBV27|TRBJ2-7|16|NA|TRBD1
TGTGCCAGCAGTAGGAAGGGGACAGGGCTCCTCTACGAGCAGTACTTC
CASSRKGTGLLYEQYF
>TRBV18|TRBJ2-7|15|NA|NA
TGTGCCAGCTCACCCTCGAGGGCTGGCTCCTACGAGCAGTACTTC
CASSPSRAGSYEQYF
>TRBV7-2|TRBJ2-1|16|NA|TRBD2
TGTGCCAGCAGCTTAGTCCGACTAGCGGGGTACAATGAGCAGTTCTTC
CASSLVRLAGYNEQFF
>TRBV2|TRBJ2-2|14|NA|TRBD1
TGTGCCAGCAGAGACAGGGTTGGGGCCGGGGAGCTGTTTTTT
CASRDRVGAGELFF
>TRBV5-6|TRBJ1-5|15|few|NA
TGTGCCAGCAGCTTGGCCGGCGGGGGGGGTCAGCCCCAGCATTTT
CASSLAGGGGQPQHF
>TRBV2|TRBJ2-7|14|NA|TRBD1
TGTGCCAGCAGACCGTCGGGACAGGCCTACGAGCAGTACTTC
CASRPSGQAYEQYF
>TRBV11-3|TRBJ1-1|13|NA|NA
TGTGCCAGCAGCCCTAGCCCGGACACTGAAGCTTTCTTT
CASSPSPDTEAFF
>TRBV7-9|TRBJ1-1|10|NA|NA
TGTGCCAGCAGCACCCAGGGGGCTTTCTTT
CASSTQGAFF
>TRBV5-1|TRBJ1-2|15|once|TRBD1
TGCGCCAGCAGCTTGGAAACAGGGGGGTTAGATGGCTACACCTTC
CASSLETGGLDGYTF
>TRBV5-1|TRBJ2-2|15|NA|NA
TGCGCCAGCAGCTTGTCAGATTTTAACACCGGGGAGCTGTTTTTT
CASSLSDFNTGELFF
>TRBV10-3|TRBJ2-5|13|once|NA
TGTGCCATCAGTGGTCTAGCCGAAGAGACCCAGTACTTC
CAISGLAEETQYF
>TRBV7-9|TRBJ1-3|17|NA|NA
TGTGCCAGCAGCTCGGGGACGCCCCCAGGGGCCGGAAACACCATATATTTT
CASSSGTPPGAGNTIYF
>TRBV6-5|TRBJ1-3|16|NA|NA
TGTGCCAGCAGTTCCCCGAACGACAGCTCTGGAAACACCATATATTTT
CASSSPNDSSGNTIYF
>TRBV28|TRBJ1-2|14|NA|NA
TGTGCCAGCAGTTTCGTGTCGGGGAACTATGGCTACACCTTC
CASSFVSGNYGYTF
>TRBV6-1|TRBJ1-5|15|once|NA
TGTGCCAGCACTACTCCCGGGATCCCAAATCAGCCCCAGCATTTT
CASTTPGIPNQPQHF
>TRBV5-1|TRBJ1-2|13|NA|TRBD1
TGCGCCAGCAGCTCAACAGGGGGAAATGGCTACACCTTC
CASSSTGGNGYTF